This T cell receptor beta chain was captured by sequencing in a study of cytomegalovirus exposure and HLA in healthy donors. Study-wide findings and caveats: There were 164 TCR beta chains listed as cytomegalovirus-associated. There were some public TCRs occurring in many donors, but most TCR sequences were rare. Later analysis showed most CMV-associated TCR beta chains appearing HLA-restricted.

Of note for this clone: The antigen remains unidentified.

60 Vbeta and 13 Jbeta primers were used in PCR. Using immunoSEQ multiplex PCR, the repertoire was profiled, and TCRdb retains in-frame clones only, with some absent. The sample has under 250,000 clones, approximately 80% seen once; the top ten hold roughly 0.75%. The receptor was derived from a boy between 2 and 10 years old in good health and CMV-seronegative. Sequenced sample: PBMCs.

This CDR3 reads CASSPWGTSGGTSTDTQYF. The CDR3 coding sequence is TGTGCCAGCAGCCCGTGGGGGACTAGCGGGGGGACTAGCACAGATACGCAGTATTTT. J is TRBJ2-3 and V is TRBV9; 15 bases are a match to TRBD2. Germline loops: CDR1 SGDLS, CDR2 YYNGEE. This CDR3 is built from 19 residues. With 4 bases clipped from V and 0 bases from J, the junction kept 9 bases outside the gene matches.